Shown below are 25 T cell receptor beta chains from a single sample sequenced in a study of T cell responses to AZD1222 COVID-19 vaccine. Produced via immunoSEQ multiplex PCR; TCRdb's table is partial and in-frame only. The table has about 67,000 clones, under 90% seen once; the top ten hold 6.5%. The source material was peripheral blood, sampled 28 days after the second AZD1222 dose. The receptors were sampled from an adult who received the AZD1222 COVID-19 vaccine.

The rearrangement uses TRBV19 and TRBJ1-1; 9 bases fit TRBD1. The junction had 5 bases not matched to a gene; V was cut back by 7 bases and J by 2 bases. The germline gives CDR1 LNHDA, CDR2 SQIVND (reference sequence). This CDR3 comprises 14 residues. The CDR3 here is CASINTGGNTEAFF. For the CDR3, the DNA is TGTGCCAGTATAAACACAGGGGGCAACACTGAAGCTTTCTTT.

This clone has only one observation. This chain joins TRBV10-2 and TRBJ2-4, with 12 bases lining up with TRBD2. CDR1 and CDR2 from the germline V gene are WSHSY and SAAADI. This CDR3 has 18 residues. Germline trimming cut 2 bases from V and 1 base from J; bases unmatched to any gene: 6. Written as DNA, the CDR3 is TGCGCCAGCAGTGAGCGGCTAGCGGGGGGGCCGGCCAAAAACATTCAGTACTTC. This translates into CASSERLAGGPAKNIQYF.

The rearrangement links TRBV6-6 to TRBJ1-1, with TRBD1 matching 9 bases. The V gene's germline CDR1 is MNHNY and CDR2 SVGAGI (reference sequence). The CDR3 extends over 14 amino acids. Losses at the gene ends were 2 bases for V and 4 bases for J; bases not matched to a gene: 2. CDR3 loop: CASSYGTGITEAFF. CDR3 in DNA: TGTGCCAGCAGTTACGGGACAGGGATCACTGAAGCTTTCTTT.

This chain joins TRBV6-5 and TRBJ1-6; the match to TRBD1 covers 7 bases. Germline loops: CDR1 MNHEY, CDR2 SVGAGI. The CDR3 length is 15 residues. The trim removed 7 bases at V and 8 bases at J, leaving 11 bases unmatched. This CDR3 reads CASNPYRGKDSPLHF. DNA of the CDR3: TGTGCCAGCAATCCCTACAGGGGAAAGGATTCACCCCTCCACTTT.

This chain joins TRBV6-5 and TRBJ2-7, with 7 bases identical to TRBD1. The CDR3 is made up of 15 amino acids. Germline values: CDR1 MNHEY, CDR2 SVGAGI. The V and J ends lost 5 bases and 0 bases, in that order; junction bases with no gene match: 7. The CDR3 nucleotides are TGTGCCAGCAGTAAGCGGACAGGCTCCTCCTACGAGCAGTACTTC. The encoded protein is CASSKRTGSSYEQYF.

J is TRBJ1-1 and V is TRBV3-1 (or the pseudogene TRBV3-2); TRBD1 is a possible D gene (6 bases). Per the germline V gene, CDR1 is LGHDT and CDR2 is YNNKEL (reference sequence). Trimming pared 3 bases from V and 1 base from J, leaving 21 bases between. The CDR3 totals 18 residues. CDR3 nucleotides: TGTGCCAGCAGCCAGGCCTGCGTTCCGGGACAAACGAACACTGAAGCTTTCTTT. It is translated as CASSQACVPGQTNTEAFF.

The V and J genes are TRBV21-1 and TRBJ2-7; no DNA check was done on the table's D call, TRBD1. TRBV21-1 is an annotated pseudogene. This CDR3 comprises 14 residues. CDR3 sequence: CASSKQVAPYEQYF. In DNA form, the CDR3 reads TGTGCCAGCAGCAAACAGGTCGCTCCCTACGAGCAGTACTTC.

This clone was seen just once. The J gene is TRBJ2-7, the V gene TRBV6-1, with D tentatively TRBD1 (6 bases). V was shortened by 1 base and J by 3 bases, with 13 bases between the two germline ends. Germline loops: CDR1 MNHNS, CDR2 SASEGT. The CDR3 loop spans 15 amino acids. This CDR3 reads CASSEGFGQFYEQYF. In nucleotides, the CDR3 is TGTGCCAGCAGTGAAGGGTTCGGACAGTTCTACGAGCAGTACTTC.

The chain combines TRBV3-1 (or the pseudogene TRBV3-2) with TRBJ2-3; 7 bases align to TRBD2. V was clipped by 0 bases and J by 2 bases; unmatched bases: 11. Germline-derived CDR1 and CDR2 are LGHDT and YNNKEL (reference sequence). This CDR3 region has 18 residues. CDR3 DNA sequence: TGTGCCAGCAGCCAAGACCCAACGTGGGGGACTAACACAGATACGCAGTATTTT. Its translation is CASSQDPTWGTNTDTQYF.

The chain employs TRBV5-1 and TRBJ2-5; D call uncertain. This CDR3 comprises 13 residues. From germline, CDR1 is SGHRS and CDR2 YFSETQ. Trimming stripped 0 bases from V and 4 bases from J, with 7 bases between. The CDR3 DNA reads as TGCGCCAGCAGCTTGGCCGGTGGAGAGACCCAGTACTTC. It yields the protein CASSLAGGETQYF.

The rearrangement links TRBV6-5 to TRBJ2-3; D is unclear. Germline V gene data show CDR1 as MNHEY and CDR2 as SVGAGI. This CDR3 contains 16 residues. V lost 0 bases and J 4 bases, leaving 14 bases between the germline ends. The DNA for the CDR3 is TGTGCCAGCAGTTACTCAGTAGTCCGGGTGTCAGATACGCAGTATTTT. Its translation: CASSYSVVRVSDTQYF.

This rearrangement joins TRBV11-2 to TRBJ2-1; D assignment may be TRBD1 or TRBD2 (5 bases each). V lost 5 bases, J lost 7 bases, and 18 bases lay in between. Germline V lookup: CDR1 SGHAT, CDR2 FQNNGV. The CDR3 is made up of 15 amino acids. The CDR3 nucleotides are TGTGCCAGCAGCCCCCCCCGGACTCCAGGGAATGAGCAGTTCTTC. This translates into CASSPPRTPGNEQFF.

This CDR3 reads CASSQGQGYGYTF. DNA of the CDR3: TGTGCCAGCAGCCAAGGACAGGGCTATGGCTACACCTTC. The rearrangement links TRBV3-1 (or the pseudogene TRBV3-2) to TRBJ1-2, with 7 nucleotides matching TRBD1. Germline V gene sequence: CDR1 LGHDT, CDR2 YNNKEL (reference sequence). After removal of 1 base from V and 4 bases from J, the junction contained 0 bases not matched to a gene. This CDR3 spans 13 amino acids.

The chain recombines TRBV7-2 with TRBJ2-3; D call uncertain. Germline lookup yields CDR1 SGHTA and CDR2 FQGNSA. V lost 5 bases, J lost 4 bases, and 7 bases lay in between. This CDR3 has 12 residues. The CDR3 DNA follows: TGTGCCAGCAGCCCAATTTCAGATACGCAGTATTTT. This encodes CASSPISDTQYF. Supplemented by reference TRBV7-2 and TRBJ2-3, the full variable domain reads GAGVSQSPSNKVTEKGKDVELRCDPISGHTALYWYRQSLGQGLEFLIYFQGNSAPDKSGLPSDRFSAERTGGSVSTLTIQRTQQEDSAVYLCASSPISDTQYFGPGTRLTVL.

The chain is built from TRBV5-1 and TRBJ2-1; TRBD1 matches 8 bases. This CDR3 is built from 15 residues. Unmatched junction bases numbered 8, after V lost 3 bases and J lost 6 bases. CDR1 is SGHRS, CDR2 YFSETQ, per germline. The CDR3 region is CASSWRGQGGNEQFF. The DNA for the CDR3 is TGCGCCAGCAGCTGGCGTGGACAGGGCGGCAATGAGCAGTTCTTC.

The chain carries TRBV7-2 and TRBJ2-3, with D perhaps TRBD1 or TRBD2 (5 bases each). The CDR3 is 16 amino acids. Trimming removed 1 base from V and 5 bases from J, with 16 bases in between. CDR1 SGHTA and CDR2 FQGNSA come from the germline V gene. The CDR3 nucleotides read TGTGCCAGCAGCTTAGGGGCAAGGGGCGGAGGAGATACGCAGTATTTT. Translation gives CASSLGARGGGDTQYF.

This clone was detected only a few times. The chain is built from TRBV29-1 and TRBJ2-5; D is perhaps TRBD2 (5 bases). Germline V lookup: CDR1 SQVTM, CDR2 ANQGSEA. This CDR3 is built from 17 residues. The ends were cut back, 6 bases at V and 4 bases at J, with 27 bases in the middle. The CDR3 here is CSVATKGKRGPLETQYF. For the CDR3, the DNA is TGCAGCGTAGCCACGAAGGGAAAGCGAGGGCCTTTAGAGACCCAGTACTTC.

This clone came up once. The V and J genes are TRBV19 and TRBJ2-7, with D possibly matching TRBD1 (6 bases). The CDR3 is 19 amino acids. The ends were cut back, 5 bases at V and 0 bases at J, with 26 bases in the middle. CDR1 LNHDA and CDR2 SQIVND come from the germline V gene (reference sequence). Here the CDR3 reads CASSLTPRQGQPSSYEQYF. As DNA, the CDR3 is TGTGCCAGTAGTCTCACACCCCGACAAGGACAGCCAAGCTCCTACGAGCAGTACTTC.

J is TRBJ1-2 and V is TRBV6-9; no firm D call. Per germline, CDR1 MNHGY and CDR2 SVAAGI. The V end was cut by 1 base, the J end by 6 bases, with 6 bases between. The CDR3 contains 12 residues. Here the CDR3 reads CASSYYPDGYTF. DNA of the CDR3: TGTGCCAGCAGTTATTATCCTGATGGCTACACCTTC.

The CDR3 nucleotides are TGTGCCAGCAGTCTTTTAGGATCCCACGACAATGAGCAGTTCTTC. Translating gives CASSLLGSHDNEQFF. The genes are TRBV7-7 and TRBJ2-1; D unresolved. The germline V gene encodes CDR1 SSHAT and CDR2 FNYEAQ (reference sequence). Deletions cut 6 bases from V and 5 bases from J, with 17 bases between. The CDR3 contains 15 residues. The full variable domain, rest sourced from reference TRBV7-7 and TRBJ2-1, is GAGVSQSPRYKVTKRGQDVTLRCDPISSHATLYWYQQALGQGPEFLTYFNYEAQPDKSGLPSDRFSAERPEGSISTLTIQRTEQRDSAMYRCASSLLGSHDNEQFFGPGTRLTVL.

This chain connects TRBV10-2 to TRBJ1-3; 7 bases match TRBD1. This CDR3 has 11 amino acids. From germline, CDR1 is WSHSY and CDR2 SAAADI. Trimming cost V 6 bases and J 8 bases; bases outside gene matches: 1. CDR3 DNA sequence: TGCGCCAGCAGCCAGGGGGACACCATATATTTT. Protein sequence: CASSQGDTIYF.

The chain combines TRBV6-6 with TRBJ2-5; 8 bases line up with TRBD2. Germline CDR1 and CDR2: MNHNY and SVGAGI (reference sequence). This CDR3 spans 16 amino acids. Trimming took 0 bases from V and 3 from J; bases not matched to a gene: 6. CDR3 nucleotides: TGTGCCAGCAGTTACTCTGGCGGGGGGAGAAAAGAGACCCAGTACTTC. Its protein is CASSYSGGGRKETQYF.

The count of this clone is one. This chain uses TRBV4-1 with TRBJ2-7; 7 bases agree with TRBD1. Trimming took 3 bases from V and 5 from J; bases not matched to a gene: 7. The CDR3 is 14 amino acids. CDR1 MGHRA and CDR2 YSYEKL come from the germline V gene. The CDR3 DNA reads TGCGCCAGCAGCCATCTGACAGGGTTCCACGAGCAGTACTTC. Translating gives CASSHLTGFHEQYF.

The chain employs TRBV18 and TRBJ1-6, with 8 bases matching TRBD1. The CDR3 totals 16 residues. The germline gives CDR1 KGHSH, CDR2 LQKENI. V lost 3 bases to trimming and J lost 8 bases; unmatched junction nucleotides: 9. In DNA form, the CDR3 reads TGTGCCAGCTCACCCAATGCAGGGACAGGAGATTCACCCCTCCACTTT. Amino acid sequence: CASSPNAGTGDSPLHF.

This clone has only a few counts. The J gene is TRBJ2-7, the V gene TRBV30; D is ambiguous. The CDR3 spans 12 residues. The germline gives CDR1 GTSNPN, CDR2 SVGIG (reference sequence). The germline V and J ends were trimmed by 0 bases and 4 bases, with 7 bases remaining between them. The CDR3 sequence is CAWSVLEYEQYF. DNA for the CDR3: TGTGCCTGGAGTGTGCTGGAGTACGAGCAGTACTTC.